This passage covers 32 T cell receptor beta chains from one sample sequenced in a study of T-cell memory formation after mild COVID-19. Each CDR3 protein gets one entry after TCRdb re-called the 5' RACE reads with MiXCR. The repertoire includes hundreds of thousands of distinct CDR3 sequences, roughly 21% of them detected once, and around an eighth sits in the top ten. Sequencing was performed on PBMCs or a T cell subset sorted from them (not recorded which). The receptors originated from an adult woman who had mild COVID-19 (a few samples of this study predate the infection). Cell type and time point are not known.

This clonotype was seen only a few times. V is TRBV29-1 and J is TRBJ1-2, with D possibly matching TRBD1 (5 bases). The CDR3 runs to 15 residues. Trimming shortened V by 5 bases and J by 2 bases, and 18 bases separated the two germline ends. From germline, CDR1 is SQVTM and CDR2 ANQGSEA. CDR3 nucleotide sequence: TGCAGCGTTATTTTTATTGACAGAATAAACTATGGCTACACCTTC. It yields the protein CSVIFIDRINYGYTF.

This chain uses TRBV6-2 or TRBV6-3 with TRBJ1-5; D is unclear. This CDR3 comprises 12 residues. V was trimmed by 8 bases and J by 0 bases, leaving 5 bases between them. Germline CDR1 reads MNHEY; CDR2 reads SVGEGT. In DNA form, the CDR3 reads TGTGCCAGCGGAGATAGCAATCAGCCCCAGCATTTT. Amino acid sequence: CASGDSNQPQHF.

Comments on this clonotype: With a much larger clone just one base away, this may be a read error. The chain is built from TRBV12-3 or TRBV12-4 and TRBJ2-7; the D gene is possibly TRBD1 (5 bases). The CDR3 consists of 12 residues. Trimming removed 3 bases from V and 3 bases from J, with 6 bases in between. CDR3 sequence (DNA): TGTGCCAGCAGTTTCAGGGTCTACGAGCAGTACTTC. As protein: CASSFRVYEQYF.

In its sample, this clonotype was seen a few times. The rearrangement uses TRBV20-1 and TRBJ2-7, with 8 bases lining up with TRBD1. The CDR3 covers 13 residues. J lost 2 bases, V lost 6 bases, and 6 bases had no gene match. The germline gives CDR1 DFQATT, CDR2 SNEGSKA (reference sequence). The DNA for the CDR3 is TGCAGTGCCACGGACAGGGAACCCTACGAGCAGTACTTC. Amino acid sequence: CSATDREPYEQYF.

This clonotype was detected a few times. The chain links TRBV20-1 to TRBJ2-1; the D gene is possibly TRBD2 (6 bases). The CDR3 has 14 residues. Deletions cut 0 bases from V and 8 bases from J, with 14 bases between. Germline CDR1 is DFQATT and CDR2 is SNEGSKA (reference sequence). CDR3 residues: CSARDRAGSHEQFF. The CDR3 DNA reads as TGCAGTGCTAGAGATCGGGCGGGGAGCCATGAGCAGTTCTTC.

This rearrangement joins TRBV20-1 to TRBJ2-5; TRBD1 matches at 10 bases. V lost 4 bases and J lost 5; bases outside the gene matches: 7. CDR3 length equals 14 residues. The germline V gene has CDR1 DFQATT and CDR2 SNEGSKA (reference sequence). CDR3 sequence: CSAINDRGLETQYF. DNA for the CDR3: TGCAGTGCTATCAACGACAGGGGGCTTGAGACCCAGTACTTC.

This clonotype was detected only a few times. The chain has TRBV24-1 and TRBJ2-4; 7 positions match TRBD1. The CDR3 spans 20 residues. Germline V gives CDR1 KGHDR, CDR2 SFDVKD. The trim removed 4 bases at V and 0 bases at J, leaving 17 bases unmatched. CDR3 sequence: CATSDNFPGTALLAKNIQYF. CDR3 in DNA: TGTGCCACCAGTGACAACTTTCCCGGGACAGCGTTACTAGCCAAAAACATTCAGTACTTC.

The chain has TRBV5-1 and TRBJ1-1; 9 nucleotides match TRBD1. Losses at the gene ends were 3 bases for V and 7 bases for J; bases not matched to a gene: 10. CDR3 size: 15 residues. CDR1 and CDR2 from the germline V gene are SGHRS and YFSETQ. This chain's CDR3 is CASSSLGTGLGEAFF. CDR3 coding DNA: TGCGCCAGCAGCTCCCTAGGGACAGGGTTGGGTGAAGCTTTCTTT.

The V and J genes are TRBV20-1 and TRBJ2-1; 7 bases line up with TRBD2. CDR1 DFQATT and CDR2 SNEGSKA come from the germline V gene (reference sequence). With V trimmed by 1 base and J by 4 bases, 7 bases remained unmatched. CDR3 size: 15 residues. CDR3 coding DNA: TGCAGTGCTAGAGGCGGACTAGACCCGTACAATGAGCAGTTCTTC. Protein: CSARGGLDPYNEQFF.

The chain couples TRBV6-6 to TRBJ2-7; D gene uncertain. Trimming cost V 5 bases and J 0 bases, with 14 bases left between them. The V gene's germline CDR1 is MNHNY and CDR2 SVGAGI (reference sequence). This CDR3 has 15 residues. CDR3 DNA: TGTGCCAGCAGTAAGCCCCAACACGTCTCCTACGAGCAGTACTTC. This encodes CASSKPQHVSYEQYF.

The genes are TRBV6-6 and TRBJ2-7; 9 bases agree with TRBD2. CDR1 MNHNY and CDR2 SVGAGI come from the germline V gene (reference sequence). The CDR3 sequence is 15 residues long. The trim removed 4 bases at V and 3 bases at J, leaving 7 bases unmatched. CDR3 in amino acids: CASSSDSSGSYEQYF. The CDR3 DNA is TGTGCCAGCAGTTCCGACAGTAGCGGGAGCTACGAGCAGTACTTC.

This clonotype was observed at least ten times. The V call is TRBV29-1, the J call TRBJ2-1; perhaps D is TRBD1 or TRBD2 (5 bases each). Germline V gene data show CDR1 as SQVTM and CDR2 as ANQGSEA. Trimming left V 7 bases short and J 2 bases short, with 15 bases between. This CDR3 region has 14 residues. The CDR3 loop is CSGGVPGPYNEQFF. DNA for the CDR3: TGCAGCGGCGGTGTTCCGGGGCCCTACAATGAGCAGTTCTTC.

This clonotype was seen many times. V and J are TRBV7-6 and TRBJ2-1, with D tentatively TRBD1 (6 bases). V shed 1 base and J shed 3 bases, with 13 bases lying between them. Germline CDR1 reads SGHVS; CDR2 reads FNYEAQ. This CDR3 comprises 16 residues. The CDR3, as DNA: TGTGCCAGCAGCTTAGGAAACAGGGCCAGCTACAATGAGCAGTTCTTC. This codes for CASSLGNRASYNEQFF.

This clonotype was found a few times. The V gene is TRBV10-3, the J gene TRBJ2-3; D is ambiguous. V dropped 2 bases and J dropped 4 bases, with 13 bases sitting between them. CDR1 is ENHRY, CDR2 SYGVKD, per germline. The CDR3 extends over 15 amino acids. CDR3 sequence: CAISERPARADTQYF. DNA of the CDR3: TGTGCCATCAGTGAGCGCCCGGCCCGCGCAGATACGCAGTATTTT.

The chain has TRBV12-3 or TRBV12-4 and TRBJ2-2; a possible D gene is TRBD1 (5 bases). The length of the CDR3 is 14 residues. V lost 5 bases and J 7 bases, leaving 14 bases between the germline ends. The CDR3 sequence: CASSISGQGGELFF. In DNA, the CDR3 is TGTGCCAGCAGTATCTCCGGCCAGGGCGGGGAGCTGTTTTTT.

This clonotype has more than one count but fewer than ten. V usage is TRBV18 and J usage is TRBJ2-1; 8 bases map to TRBD2. Germline V lookup: CDR1 KGHSH, CDR2 LQKENI. Trimming at V came to 3 bases and at J to 8 bases, leaving 15 bases not matched to a gene. This CDR3 comprises 17 residues. The CDR3 is CASSPVRWAGGSDEQFF. CDR3 bases: TGTGCCAGCTCACCTGTAAGGTGGGCGGGAGGATCCGATGAGCAGTTCTTC.

This clonotype has more than one count but fewer than ten. V and J are TRBV6-5 and TRBJ2-2, with 7 bases fitting TRBD2. CDR1 is MNHEY and CDR2 is SVGAGI in the germline V gene. The CDR3 loop spans 16 amino acids. With 2 bases clipped from V and 6 bases from J, the junction kept 9 bases outside the gene matches. As DNA, the CDR3 is TGTGCCAGCAGTTACACCCGGACTAGTACAGCCGGGGAGCTGTTTTTT. It is translated as CASSYTRTSTAGELFF.

This clonotype turned up a few times. The chain recombines TRBV4-3 with TRBJ2-7; either TRBD1 or TRBD2 may supply D (5 bases each). Per germline, CDR1 LGHNA and CDR2 YSLEER. V was shortened by 3 bases and J by 3 bases, with 15 bases between the two germline ends. The CDR3 is 15 amino acids. The chain's CDR3 is CASSQGTLGIYEQYF. CDR3 coding DNA: TGCGCCAGCAGCCAGGGGACCCTGGGCATCTACGAGCAGTACTTC.

This clonotype was observed a handful of times. The gene calls are TRBV7-3 and TRBJ2-1, with TRBD2 matching 12 bases. Germline assignment: CDR1 SGHTA and CDR2 FQGTGA. This CDR3 region has 16 residues. V lost 5 bases and J lost 6; bases outside the gene matches: 8. The CDR3 here is CASSPSTSGRINEQFF. In DNA, the CDR3 is TGTGCCAGCAGCCCGTCGACTAGCGGGAGAATCAATGAGCAGTTCTTC.

CDR3 protein: CASTLWTSGGAGAQYF. In DNA, the CDR3 is TGTGCCAGCACCCTATGGACTAGCGGGGGGGCCGGGGCCCAGTACTTC. The V gene is TRBV12-3 or TRBV12-4, the J gene TRBJ2-5; 15 nucleotides line up with TRBD2. V lost 7 bases, J lost 9 bases, and 12 bases stayed unmatched. The CDR3 length is 16 residues.

The rearrangement uses TRBV13 and TRBJ1-1; a weak D match, TRBD1 (6 bases). The CDR3 runs 14 residues. Between the trimmed V and J ends, which lost 5 bases and 4 bases, there was a span of 14 bases. In germline, CDR1 is PRHDT, CDR2 FYEKMQ (reference sequence). The CDR3 here is CASSPRGFSTEAFF. CDR3 sequence (DNA): TGTGCCAGCAGCCCTAGGGGGTTCTCCACTGAAGCTTTCTTT.

The rearrangement links TRBV11-2 to TRBJ2-1; TRBD1 matches 7 bases. The germline gives CDR1 SGHAT, CDR2 FQNNGV. The CDR3 extends over 16 amino acids. Trimming removed 5 bases from V and 4 bases from J; junction bases left unmatched: 11. CDR3 in DNA: TGTGCCAGCAGCCAAGGGACAGCTACGGGTTACAATGAGCAGTTCTTC. Translation: CASSQGTATGYNEQFF.

This clonotype was picked up a small number of times. Relative to the germline gene, one junction end is altered; a read error may explain this. CDR3 amino acids: CATSGETSYNEQFF. DNA for the CDR3: TGTGCCACCAGCGGAGAGACTAGCTACAATGAGCAGTTCTTC. The chain joins TRBV15 to TRBJ2-1; maybe TRBD2 (6 bases). This CDR3 comprises 14 residues. Germline CDR1 LNHNV, CDR2 YYDKDF (reference sequence).

The V call is TRBV7-2, the J call TRBJ2-3; 12 bases align to TRBD2. J lost 2 bases, V lost 5 bases, and 5 bases had no gene match. This CDR3 is built from 16 residues. Germline V gene data show CDR1 as SGHTA and CDR2 as FQGNSA. CDR3 protein: CASSLRTSGTTDTQYF. The CDR3 nucleotides are TGTGCCAGCAGCCTCCGGACTAGCGGGACCACAGATACGCAGTATTTT.

The genes are TRBV15 and TRBJ2-5, with 12 positions matching TRBD1. This CDR3 is built from 17 residues. Germline V gene sequence: CDR1 LNHNV, CDR2 YYDKDF (reference sequence). V lost 5 bases, J lost 5 bases, and 12 bases stayed unmatched. Here the CDR3 DNA reads TGTGCCACCAGCCCCGGGACAGGGGGCGCGGGGTGGGAGACCCAGTACTTC. This encodes CATSPGTGGAGWETQYF.

This clonotype has more than one count but fewer than ten. The rearrangement links TRBV12-3 or TRBV12-4 to TRBJ2-2; 7 bases fit TRBD2. The V segment lost 5 bases and the J segment 2 bases; nucleotides outside the gene matches: 5. The CDR3 is 15 residues long. The CDR3 reads CASSAGTINTGELFF. The CDR3 region has the DNA TGTGCCAGCAGTGCCGGGACTATTAACACCGGGGAGCTGTTTTTT.

The chain couples TRBV7-9 to TRBJ2-3; the D gene is possibly TRBD2 (5 bases). V was trimmed by 1 base and J by 1 base, leaving 12 bases between them. Germline assignment: CDR1 SEHNR and CDR2 FQNEAQ (reference sequence). The CDR3 is 16 amino acids. The CDR3: CASSLGGLYGTDTQYF. CDR3 DNA: TGTGCCAGCAGCTTAGGCGGGCTGTATGGCACAGATACGCAGTATTTT.

The rearrangement joins TRBV7-8 to TRBJ2-7, with D possibly matching TRBD1 (6 bases). There are 13 residues in the CDR3. CDR1 is SGHVS, CDR2 FQNEAQ, per germline. V shed 4 bases and J shed 3 bases, with 10 bases lying between them. The CDR3 DNA reads as TGTGCCAGCAGCTCCCGGGACAACTACGAGCAGTACTTC. Translation gives CASSSRDNYEQYF.

This clonotype was counted a few times. V usage is TRBV4-3 and J usage is TRBJ2-7; perhaps TRBD2 as D (5 bases). The CDR3 sequence is 15 residues long. CDR1 and CDR2 (germline): LGHNA, YSLEER. Between the trimmed V and J ends, which lost 0 bases and 6 bases, there was a span of 15 bases. The DNA of the CDR3 is TGCGCCAGCAGCCAAGAATTTATGAGAGGGAGCGAGCAGTACTTC. Protein product: CASSQEFMRGSEQYF.

This clonotype was observed a handful of times. The rearrangement uses TRBV19 and TRBJ2-3; the match to TRBD2 covers 8 bases. V shed 5 bases and J 6 bases; nucleotides not matched to a gene: 4. The CDR3 spans 13 residues. Germline-derived CDR1 and CDR2 are LNHDA and SQIVND (reference sequence). CDR3 in DNA: TGTGCCAGTAGTGACCGGGGGGGCGATACGCAGTATTTT. Translating it yields CASSDRGGDTQYF.

The genes are TRBV20-1 and TRBJ2-7; 11 bases map to TRBD2. Trimming at V came to 6 bases and at J to 2 bases, leaving 6 bases not matched to a gene. This CDR3 is built from 14 residues. The germline CDR1 and CDR2 sequences are DFQATT and SNEGSKA (reference sequence). CDR3 in DNA: TGCAGTGCCCTTCCGGGACTAGCGGCCTACGAGCAGTACTTC. As protein: CSALPGLAAYEQYF.

This clonotype came up a few times. The chain joins TRBV10-3 to TRBJ2-4; D is unresolved. V was shortened by 2 bases and J by 0 bases, with 5 bases between the two germline ends. Germline CDR1 and CDR2: ENHRY and SYGVKD. This CDR3 contains 14 residues. CDR3 in amino acids: CAISEGLAKNIQYF. The DNA for the CDR3 is TGTGCCATCAGTGAGGGGTTAGCCAAAAACATTCAGTACTTC.